This entry features one T cell receptor (beta chain) sequence. In the original workflow: Reference gene primer amplification gave estimated nucleated cell counts. Generated by immunoSEQ multiplex PCR, the TCRdb table keeps only in-frame clones and is missing some. V, J and clone size are those of that table, while D and trimming were read from the DNA. There are roughly 380,000 clones in the sample; approximately 89% occur only once, and about 1.6% lies in the top ten. The sample originates from a study of blood T cell repertoires in COVID-19. Deletions cut 3 bases from V and 8 bases from J, with 12 bases between. This CDR3 is built from 13 residues.

This chain connects TRBV5-3 to TRBJ1-3; D is unresolved. TRBV5-3 is annotated as an ORF whose role is uncertain. Sequencing was performed on peripheral blood. This receptor was obtained from a woman aged 35 to 49 with COVID-19, enrolled during active disease. CDR3 bases: TGTGCCAGAAGCTCCCTGTCGAGGTACACCATATATTTT. Its protein is CARSSLSRYTIYF.